This T cell receptor (beta chain) was sequenced for a study of post-analysis software for immune sequencing data. Study-level background: Several disease courses (relapsing-remitting, secondary progressive and progressive-relapsing) of multiple sclerosis were included.

Study-wide results and caveats: Same-batch preparations were strongly co-clustered by F measure. Normalized Chao1 diversity in multiple sclerosis patients fell significantly below that of controls. Five TRBV segments were significantly more frequent in patients than in controls. TRBV5-6, TRBV5-1 and TRBV20-1 were among these segments.

A word on this clonotype: Its target is not known.

Incorporated into the TCR beta cDNA libraries were unique molecular identifiers, which served to reduce PCR and sequencing biases. When about 0.9 to 10 million T cells were used, they gave approximately 530,000 cDNA molecules. TCRdb passed the PCR reads through MiXCR, listing each CDR3 protein once. The sample records approximately 360,000 distinct CDR3 sequences, less than 40% being singletons. Unmatched junction bases numbered 8, after V lost 4 bases and J lost 0 bases. The CDR3 has 19 residues. Germline V lookup: CDR1 SGHTA, CDR2 FQGTGA. This rearrangement joins TRBV7-3 to TRBJ2-3; 15 positions match TRBD2. The clonotype originates from a girl between 5 and 17 years old with multiple sclerosis. Sequencing was done on a sample of blood. The CDR3 loop is CASSYCGTSGGLSTDTQYF. In nucleotides, the CDR3 is TGTGCCAGCAGCTATTGCGGGACTAGCGGGGGGCTGAGCACAGATACGCAGTATTTT.